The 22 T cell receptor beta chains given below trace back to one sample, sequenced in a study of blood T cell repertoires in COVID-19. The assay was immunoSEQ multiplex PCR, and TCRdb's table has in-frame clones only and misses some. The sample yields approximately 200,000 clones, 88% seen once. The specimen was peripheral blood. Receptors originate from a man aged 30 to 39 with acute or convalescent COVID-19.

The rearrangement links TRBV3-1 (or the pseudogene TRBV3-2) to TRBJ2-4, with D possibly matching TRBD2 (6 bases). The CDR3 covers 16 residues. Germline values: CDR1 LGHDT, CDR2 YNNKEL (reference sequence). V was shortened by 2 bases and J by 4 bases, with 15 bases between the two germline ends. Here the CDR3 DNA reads TGTGCCAGCAGCCAAAGGGGACTCAAGTCAAAAAACATTCAGTACTTC. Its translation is CASSQRGLKSKNIQYF.

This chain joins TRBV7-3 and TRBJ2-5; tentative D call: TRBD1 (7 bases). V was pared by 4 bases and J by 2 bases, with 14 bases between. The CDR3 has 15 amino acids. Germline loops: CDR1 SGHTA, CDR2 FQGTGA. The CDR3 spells CASSYRGTEQETQYF. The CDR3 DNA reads TGTGCCAGCAGCTACCGCGGGACAGAACAAGAGACCCAGTACTTC.

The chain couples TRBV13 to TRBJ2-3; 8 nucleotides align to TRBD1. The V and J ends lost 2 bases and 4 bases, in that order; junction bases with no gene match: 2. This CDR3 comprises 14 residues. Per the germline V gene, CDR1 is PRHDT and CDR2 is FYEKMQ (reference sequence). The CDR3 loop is CASSLTGGADTQYF. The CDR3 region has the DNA TGTGCCAGCAGCTTAACAGGGGGAGCAGATACGCAGTATTTT.

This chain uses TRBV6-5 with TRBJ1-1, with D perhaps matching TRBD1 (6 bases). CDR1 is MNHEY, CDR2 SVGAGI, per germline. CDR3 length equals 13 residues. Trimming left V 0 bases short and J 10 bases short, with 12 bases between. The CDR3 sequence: CASSYSGGLVAFF. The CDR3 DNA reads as TGTGCCAGCAGTTACTCGGGGGGGCTGGTAGCTTTCTTT.

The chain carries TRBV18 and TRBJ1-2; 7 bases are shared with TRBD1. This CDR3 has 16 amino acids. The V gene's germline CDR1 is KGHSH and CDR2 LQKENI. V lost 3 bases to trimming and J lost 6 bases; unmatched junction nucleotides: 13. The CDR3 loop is CASSPITGTELHGYTF. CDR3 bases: TGTGCCAGCTCACCTATCACCGGGACAGAACTACATGGCTACACCTTC. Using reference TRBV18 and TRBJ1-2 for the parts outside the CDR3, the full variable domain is NAGVMQNPRHLVRRRGQEARLRCSPMKGHSHVYWYRQLPEEGLKFMVYLQKENIIDESGMPKERFSAEFPKEGPSILRIQQVVRGDSAAYFCASSPITGTELHGYTFGSGTRLTVV.

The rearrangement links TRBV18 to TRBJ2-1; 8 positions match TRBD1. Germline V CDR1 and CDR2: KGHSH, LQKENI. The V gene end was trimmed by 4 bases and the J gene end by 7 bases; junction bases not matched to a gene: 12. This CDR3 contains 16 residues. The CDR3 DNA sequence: TGTGCCAGCTCACGACCGGGACAGGAGATGGGGAATGAGCAGTTCTTC. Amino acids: CASSRPGQEMGNEQFF.

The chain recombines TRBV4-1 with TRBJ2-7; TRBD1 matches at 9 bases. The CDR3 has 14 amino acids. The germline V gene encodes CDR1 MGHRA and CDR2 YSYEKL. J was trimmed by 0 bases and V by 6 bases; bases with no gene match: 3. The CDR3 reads CASRRTGDSYEQYF. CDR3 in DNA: TGCGCCAGCAGGAGGACAGGGGACTCCTACGAGCAGTACTTC.

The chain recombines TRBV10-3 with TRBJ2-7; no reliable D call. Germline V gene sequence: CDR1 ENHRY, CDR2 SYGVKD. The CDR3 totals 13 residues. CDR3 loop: CASNPTENHEQYF. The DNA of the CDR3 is TGTGCGTCCAACCCCACAGAAAACCACGAGCAGTACTTC.

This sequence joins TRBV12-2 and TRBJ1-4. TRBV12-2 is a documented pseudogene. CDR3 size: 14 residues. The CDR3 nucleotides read TGTGCAAGTCGCTTATGTGGGAGTAATGAAAAACTGTTTTTT. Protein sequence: CASRLCGSNEKLFF.

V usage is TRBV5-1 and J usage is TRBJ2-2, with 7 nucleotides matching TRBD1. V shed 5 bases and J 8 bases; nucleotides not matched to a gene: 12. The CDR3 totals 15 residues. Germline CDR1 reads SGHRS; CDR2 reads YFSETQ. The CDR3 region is CASSRGGVSPGELFF. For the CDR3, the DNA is TGCGCCAGCAGTAGAGGGGGCGTTTCCCCGGGGGAGCTGTTTTTT.

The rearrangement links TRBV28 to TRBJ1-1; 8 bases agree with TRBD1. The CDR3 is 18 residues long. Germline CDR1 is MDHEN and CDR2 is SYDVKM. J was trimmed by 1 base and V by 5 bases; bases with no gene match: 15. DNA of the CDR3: TGTGCCAGCAGTAGCCTCCGGGACAGGTTTATGGAGAACACTGAAGCTTTCTTT. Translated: CASSSLRDRFMENTEAFF.

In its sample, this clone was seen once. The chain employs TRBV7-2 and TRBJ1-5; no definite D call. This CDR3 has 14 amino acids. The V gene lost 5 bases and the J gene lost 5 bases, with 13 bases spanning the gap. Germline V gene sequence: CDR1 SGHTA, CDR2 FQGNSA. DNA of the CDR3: TGTGCCAGCAGCCCGCTGAGGGCCGATCAGCCCCAGCATTTT. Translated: CASSPLRADQPQHF.

The CDR3 spells CASSVTGTSSGQYF. CDR3 bases: TGTGCCAGCAGCGTAACCGGGACATCAAGCGGACAGTACTTC. The V and J genes are TRBV9 and TRBJ2-7; D is possibly TRBD1 (6 bases). V lost 1 base and J 10 bases, leaving 18 bases between the germline ends. This CDR3 is built from 14 residues. The germline V gene encodes CDR1 SGDLS and CDR2 YYNGEE.

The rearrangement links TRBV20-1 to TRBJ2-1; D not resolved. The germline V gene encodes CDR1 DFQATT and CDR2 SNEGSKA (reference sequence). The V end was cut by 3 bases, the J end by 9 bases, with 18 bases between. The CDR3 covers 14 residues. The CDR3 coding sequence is TGCAGTGCTAGTCCCCCCCTGTTATTCGGTGAGCAGTTCTTC. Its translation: CSASPPLLFGEQFF.

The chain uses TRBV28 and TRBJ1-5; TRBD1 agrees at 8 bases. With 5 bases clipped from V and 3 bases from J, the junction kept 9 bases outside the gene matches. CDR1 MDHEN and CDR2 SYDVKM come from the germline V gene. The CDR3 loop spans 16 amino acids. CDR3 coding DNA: TGTGCCAGCAGTCAAGCCGGGACAGGCAACAATCAGCCCCAGCATTTT. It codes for CASSQAGTGNNQPQHF.

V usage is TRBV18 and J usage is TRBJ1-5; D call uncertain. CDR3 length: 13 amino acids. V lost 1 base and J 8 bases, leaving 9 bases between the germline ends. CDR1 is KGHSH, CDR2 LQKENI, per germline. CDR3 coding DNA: TGTGCCAGCTCACCACAACGGGGTGAGCCCCAGCATTTT. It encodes CASSPQRGEPQHF.

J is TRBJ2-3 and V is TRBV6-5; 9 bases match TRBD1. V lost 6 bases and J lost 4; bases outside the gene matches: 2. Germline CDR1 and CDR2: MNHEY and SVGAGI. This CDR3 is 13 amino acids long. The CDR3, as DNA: TGTGCCAGCAGGGACAGGGGAGCAGATACGCAGTATTTT. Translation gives CASRDRGADTQYF.

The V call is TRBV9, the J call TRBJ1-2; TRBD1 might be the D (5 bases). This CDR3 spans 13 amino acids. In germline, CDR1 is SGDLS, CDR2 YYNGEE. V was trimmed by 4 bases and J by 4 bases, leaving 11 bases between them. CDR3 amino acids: CASSPDRLYGYTF. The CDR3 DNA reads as TGTGCCAGCAGCCCCGACAGACTCTATGGCTACACCTTC.

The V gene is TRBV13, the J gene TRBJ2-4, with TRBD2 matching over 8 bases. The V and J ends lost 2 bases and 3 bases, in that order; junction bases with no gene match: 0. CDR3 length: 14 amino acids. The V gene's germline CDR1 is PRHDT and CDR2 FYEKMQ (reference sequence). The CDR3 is CASSLRGGKNIQYF. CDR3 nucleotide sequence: TGTGCCAGCAGCTTACGGGGGGGCAAAAACATTCAGTACTTC.

The CDR3 sequence: CSVDSPPGQGYSGNTIYF. DNA for the CDR3: TGCAGCGTTGATTCCCCCCCGGGACAGGGATACTCTGGAAACACCATATATTTT. The genes are TRBV29-1 and TRBJ1-3, with 9 bases identical to TRBD1. J lost 0 bases, V lost 3 bases, and 12 bases had no gene match. This CDR3 region has 18 residues. CDR1 and CDR2 from the germline V gene are SQVTM and ANQGSEA.

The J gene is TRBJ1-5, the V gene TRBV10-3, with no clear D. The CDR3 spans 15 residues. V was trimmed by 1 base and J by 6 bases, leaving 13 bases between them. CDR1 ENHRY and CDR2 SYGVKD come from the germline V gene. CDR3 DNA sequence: TGTGCCATCAGTGAGTACAGCCCAAGCGGTCAGCCCCAGCATTTT. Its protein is CAISEYSPSGQPQHF.

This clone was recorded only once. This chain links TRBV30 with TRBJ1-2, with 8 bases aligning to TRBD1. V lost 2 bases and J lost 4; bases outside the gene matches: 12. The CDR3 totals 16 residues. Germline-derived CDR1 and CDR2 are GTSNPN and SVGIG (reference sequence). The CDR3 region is CAWSLPAGQAAYGYTF. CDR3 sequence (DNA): TGTGCCTGGAGTCTCCCTGCGGGACAGGCAGCCTATGGCTACACCTTC.